The clone carrying this T cell receptor beta chain has at least ten counts. Each CDR3 protein is one row after TCRdb ran MiXCR on the 5' RACE reads. The repertoire holds 250,000 to 300,000 distinct CDR3 sequences, with about 5.2% as singletons. These data come from a study of T cells after yellow fever vaccination. Germline V gives CDR1 MGHRA, CDR2 YSYEKL. The CDR3 has 20 amino acids. V was shortened by 3 bases and J by 8 bases, with 29 bases between the two germline ends. V usage is TRBV4-1 and J usage is TRBJ1-6; D not resolved. The source material was CD4+ T cells sorted from PBMCs, sampled on the day of the yellow fever booster vaccination. The receptor's source is a man between 18 and 29 years old who received the YFV17D yellow fever vaccine. Written as DNA, the CDR3 is TGCGCCAGCAGCCACGTATCTAGCGGGGTAATGGCCCCATTGGATTCACCCCTCCACTTT. Its translation: CASSHVSSGVMAPLDSPLHF.